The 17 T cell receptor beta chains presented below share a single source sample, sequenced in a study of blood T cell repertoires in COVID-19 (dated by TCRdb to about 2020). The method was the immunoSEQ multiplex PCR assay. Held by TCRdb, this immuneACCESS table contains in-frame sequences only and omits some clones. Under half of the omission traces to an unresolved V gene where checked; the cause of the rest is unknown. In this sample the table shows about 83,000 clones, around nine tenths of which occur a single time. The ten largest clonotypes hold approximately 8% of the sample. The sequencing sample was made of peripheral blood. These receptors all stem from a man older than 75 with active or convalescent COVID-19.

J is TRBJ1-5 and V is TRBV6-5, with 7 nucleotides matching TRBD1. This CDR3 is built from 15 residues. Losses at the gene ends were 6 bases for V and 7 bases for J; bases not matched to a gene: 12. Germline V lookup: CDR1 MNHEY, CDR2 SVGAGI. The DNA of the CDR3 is TGTGCCAGCAGACCCAGACAGGGCGAATCGCAGCCCCAGCATTTT. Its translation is CASRPRQGESQPQHF.

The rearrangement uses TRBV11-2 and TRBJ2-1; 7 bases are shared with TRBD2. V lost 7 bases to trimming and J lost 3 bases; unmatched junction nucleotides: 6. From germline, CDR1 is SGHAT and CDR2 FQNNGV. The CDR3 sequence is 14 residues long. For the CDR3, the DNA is TGTGCCAGCACAAGGAGCGGGGTCTACAATGAGCAGTTCTTC. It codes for CASTRSGVYNEQFF.

The CDR3 DNA reads as TGCAGCGTCGGGGACAGGGTAGATCAGCCCCAGCATTTT. This sequence encodes CSVGDRVDQPQHF. The chain carries TRBV29-1 and TRBJ1-5; the match to TRBD1 covers 9 bases. J was trimmed by 5 bases and V by 6 bases; bases with no gene match: 5. This CDR3 has 13 residues. Germline CDR1 and CDR2: SQVTM and ANQGSEA.

DNA for the CDR3: TGTGCCACCAGTGATGCGCGGGGGGGCTCCTACAATGAGCAGTTCTTC. It encodes CATSDARGGSYNEQFF. The chain combines TRBV24-1 with TRBJ2-1; TRBD2 matches 9 bases. Trimming took 3 bases from V and 0 from J; bases not matched to a gene: 2. The germline V gene has CDR1 KGHDR and CDR2 SFDVKD. The CDR3 spans 16 residues.

The CDR3 nucleotides read TGTGCCAGCAGCCCCCCGGGACTAGCGGGAGGGCGGGACTCTGGGGCCAACGTCCTGACTTTC. Encoded protein: CASSPPGLAGGRDSGANVLTF. This sequence joins TRBV4-2 and TRBJ2-6, with 16 bases fitting TRBD2. With 4 bases clipped from V and 0 bases from J, the junction kept 9 bases outside the gene matches. Germline V CDR1 and CDR2: LGHNA, YNFKEQ. This CDR3 is 21 amino acids long.

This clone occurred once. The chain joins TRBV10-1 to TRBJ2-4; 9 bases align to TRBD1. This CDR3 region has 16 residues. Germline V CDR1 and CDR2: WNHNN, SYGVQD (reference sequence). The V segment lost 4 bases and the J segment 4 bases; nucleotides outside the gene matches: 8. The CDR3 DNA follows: TGCGCCAGCAGTGGGGGAGGAGGGACAGGGAAAAACATTCAGTACTTC. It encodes CASSGGGGTGKNIQYF.

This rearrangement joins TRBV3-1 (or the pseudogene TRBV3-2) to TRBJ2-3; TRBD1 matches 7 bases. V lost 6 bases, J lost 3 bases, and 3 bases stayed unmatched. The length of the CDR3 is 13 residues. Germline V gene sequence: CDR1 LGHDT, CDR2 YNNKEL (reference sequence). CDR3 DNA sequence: TGTGCCAGCAGTCACAGGGGTACAGATACGCAGTATTTT. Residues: CASSHRGTDTQYF.

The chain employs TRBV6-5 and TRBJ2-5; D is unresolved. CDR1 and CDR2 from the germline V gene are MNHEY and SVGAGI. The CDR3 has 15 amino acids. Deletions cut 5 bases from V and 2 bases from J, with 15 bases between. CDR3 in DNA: TGTGCCAGCAGTCCCACTTGGGCCGTTCAAGAGACCCAGTACTTC. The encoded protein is CASSPTWAVQETQYF.

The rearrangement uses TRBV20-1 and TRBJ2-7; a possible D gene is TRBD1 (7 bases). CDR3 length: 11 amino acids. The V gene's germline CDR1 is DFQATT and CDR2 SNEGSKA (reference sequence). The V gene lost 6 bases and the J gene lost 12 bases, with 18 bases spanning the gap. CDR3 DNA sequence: TGCAGTGCGTACAAGACAGGGACTTGGTACGTC. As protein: CSAYKTGTWYV.

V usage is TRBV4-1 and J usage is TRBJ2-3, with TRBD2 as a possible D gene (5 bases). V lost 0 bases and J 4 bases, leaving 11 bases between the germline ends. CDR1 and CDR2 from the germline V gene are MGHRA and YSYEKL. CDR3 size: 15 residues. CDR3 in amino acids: CASSQDRLAADTQYF. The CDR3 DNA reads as TGCGCCAGCAGCCAAGATAGGCTAGCAGCAGATACGCAGTATTTT.

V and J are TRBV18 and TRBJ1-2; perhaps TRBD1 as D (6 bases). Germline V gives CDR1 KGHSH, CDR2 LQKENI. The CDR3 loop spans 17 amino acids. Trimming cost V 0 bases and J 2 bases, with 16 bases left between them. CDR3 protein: CASSPPAATGSNYGYTF. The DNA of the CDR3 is TGTGCCAGCTCACCACCGGCGGCCACAGGGAGCAACTATGGCTACACCTTC.

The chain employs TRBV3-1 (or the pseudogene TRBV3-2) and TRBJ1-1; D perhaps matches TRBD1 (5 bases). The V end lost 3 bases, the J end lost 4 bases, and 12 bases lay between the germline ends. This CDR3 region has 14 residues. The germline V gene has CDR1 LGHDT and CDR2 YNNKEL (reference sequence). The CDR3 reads CASSQGGLITEAFF. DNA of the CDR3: TGTGCCAGCAGCCAGGGGGGATTGATCACTGAAGCTTTCTTT.

The CDR3 here is CASSDPGTGVMNTEAFF. CDR3 DNA sequence: TGTGCCAGCAGTGACCCCGGGACAGGGGTTATGAACACTGAAGCTTTCTTT. This chain uses TRBV25-1 with TRBJ1-1; 10 bases are shared with TRBD1. J lost 0 bases, V lost 3 bases, and 7 bases had no gene match. This CDR3 has 17 amino acids. Germline CDR1 is MGHDK and CDR2 is SYGVNS.

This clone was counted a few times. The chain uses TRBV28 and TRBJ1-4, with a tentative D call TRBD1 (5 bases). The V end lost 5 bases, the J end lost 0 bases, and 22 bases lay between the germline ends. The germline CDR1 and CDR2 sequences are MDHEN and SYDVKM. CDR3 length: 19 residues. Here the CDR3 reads CASSATGAGRGATNEKLFF. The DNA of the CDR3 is TGTGCCAGCAGTGCAACCGGGGCCGGGAGAGGGGCAACTAATGAAAAACTGTTTTTT. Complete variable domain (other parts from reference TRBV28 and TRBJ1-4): DVKVTQSSRYLVKRTGEKVFLECVQDMDHENMFWYRQDPGLGLRLIYFSYDVKMKEKGDIPEGYSVSREKKERFSLILESASTNQTSMYLCASSATGAGRGATNEKLFFGSGTQLSVL.

Here the CDR3 reads CASSLAGTSGLDTQYF. The CDR3 DNA sequence: TGCGCCAGCAGCTTGGCCGGGACTAGCGGGCTGGATACGCAGTATTTT. The rearrangement uses TRBV5-1 and TRBJ2-3; TRBD2 agrees at 12 bases. The CDR3 covers 16 residues. CDR1 SGHRS and CDR2 YFSETQ come from the germline V gene. V lost 0 bases and J lost 6; bases outside the gene matches: 5.

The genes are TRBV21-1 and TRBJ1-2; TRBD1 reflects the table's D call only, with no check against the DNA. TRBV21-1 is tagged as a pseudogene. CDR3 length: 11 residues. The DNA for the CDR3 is TGTGCCAGCAGCGTACAGGTTTGCTACACCTTC. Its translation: CASSVQVCYTF.

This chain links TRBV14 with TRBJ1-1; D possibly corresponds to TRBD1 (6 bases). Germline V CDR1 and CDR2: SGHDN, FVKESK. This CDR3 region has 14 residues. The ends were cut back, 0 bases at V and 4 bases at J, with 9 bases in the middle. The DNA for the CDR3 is TGTGCCAGCAGCCAAGACAGGGGCCGCACTGAAGCTTTCTTT. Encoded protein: CASSQDRGRTEAFF.